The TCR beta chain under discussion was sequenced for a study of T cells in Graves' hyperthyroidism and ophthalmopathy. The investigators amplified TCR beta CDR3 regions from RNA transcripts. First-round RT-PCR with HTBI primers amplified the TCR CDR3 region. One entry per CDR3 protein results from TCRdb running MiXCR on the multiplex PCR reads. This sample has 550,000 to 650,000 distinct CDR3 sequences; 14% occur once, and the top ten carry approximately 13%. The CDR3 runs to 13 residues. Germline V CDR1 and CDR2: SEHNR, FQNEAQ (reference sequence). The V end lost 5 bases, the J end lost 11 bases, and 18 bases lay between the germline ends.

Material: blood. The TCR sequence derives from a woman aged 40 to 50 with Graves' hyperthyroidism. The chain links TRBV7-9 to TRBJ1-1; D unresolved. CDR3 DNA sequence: TGTGCCAGCAGCGACCCAGAGGACTCGTGGGCTTTCTTT. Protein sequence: CASSDPEDSWAFF. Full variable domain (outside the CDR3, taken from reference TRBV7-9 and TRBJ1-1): DTGVSQNPRHKITKRGQNVTFRCDPISEHNRLYWYRQTLGQGPEFLTYFQNEAQLEKSRLLSDRFSAERPKGSFSTLEIQRTEQGDSAMYLCASSDPEDSWAFFGQGTRLTVV.